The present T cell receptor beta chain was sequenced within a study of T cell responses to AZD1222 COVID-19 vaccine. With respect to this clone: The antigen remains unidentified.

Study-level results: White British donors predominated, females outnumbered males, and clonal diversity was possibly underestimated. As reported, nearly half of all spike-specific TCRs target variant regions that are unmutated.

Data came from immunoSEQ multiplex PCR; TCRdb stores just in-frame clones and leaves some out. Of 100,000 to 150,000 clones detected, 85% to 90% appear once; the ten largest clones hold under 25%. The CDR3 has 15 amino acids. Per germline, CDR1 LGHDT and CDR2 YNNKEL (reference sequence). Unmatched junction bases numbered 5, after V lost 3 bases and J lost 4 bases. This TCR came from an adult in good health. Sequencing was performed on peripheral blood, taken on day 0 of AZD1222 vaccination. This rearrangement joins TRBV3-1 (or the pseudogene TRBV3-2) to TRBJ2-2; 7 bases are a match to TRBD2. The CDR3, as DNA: TGTGCCAGCAGCCAGGGCGGGGGTTTCACCGGGGAGCTGTTTTTT. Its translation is CASSQGGGFTGELFF.